This passage covers 26 T cell receptor beta chains from one sample sequenced in a study of glioma-infiltrating T cells. Using RNA template, CDR3s of TCR alpha and beta were amplified with iRepertoire arm-PCR. TCRdb re-called the multiplex PCR reads through MiXCR, storing one row per CDR3 protein. The profile covers 150,000 to 200,000 distinct CDR3 sequences, with 43% appearing a single time and over 4% taken by the ten largest. What was sequenced was glioma tissue, nonneoplastic brain tissue, or PBMCs (not recorded which). Receptor source: a human donor with low-grade glioma or glioblastoma, undergoing nonglioma brain surgery, or in good health (not recorded which).

As regards this clonotype: Germline and junction disagree at one end, which may indicate a read error. The chain joins TRBV27 to TRBJ1-1; D not certain. Germline V lookup: CDR1 MNHEY, CDR2 SMNVEV (reference sequence). The CDR3 loop spans 15 amino acids. CDR3 sequence (DNA): TGTGCCAGCAGTTTAGAGATGGTCATGAACACTGAAGATTTCTTT. Its translation: CASSLEMVMNTEDFF.

The V and J genes are TRBV4-1 and TRBJ2-5, with D possibly TRBD1 on 6 matching bases. V lost 1 base to trimming and J lost 5 bases, with 11 bases between them. Germline V gene sequence: CDR1 MGHRA, CDR2 YSYEKL. The CDR3 is 14 amino acids. The CDR3 DNA is TGCGCCAGCAGCCAAGTGGGGGCCGCGGAGACCCAGTACTTC. Translated: CASSQVGAAETQYF.

Note on this clonotype: A much bigger clone sits one base away, suggesting this may be a read error. The rearrangement links TRBV28 to TRBJ2-1; D is perhaps TRBD2 (6 bases). Germline CDR1 is MDHEN and CDR2 is SYDVKM. This CDR3 is built from 15 residues. Trimming pared 2 bases from V and 8 bases from J, leaving 16 bases between. CDR3 protein: CASSLDGLAHDEQFF. The CDR3 bases are TGTGCCAGCAGTTTAGATGGGCTAGCGCACGATGAGCAGTTCTTC. The full variable domain, its missing parts supplied by reference TRBV28 and TRBJ2-1, is DVKVTQSSRYLVKRTGEKVFLECVQDMDHENMFWYRQDPGLGLRLIYFSYDVKMKEKGDIPEGYSVSREKKERFSLILESASTNQTSMYLCASSLDGLAHDEQFFGPGTRLTVL.

In its sample, this clonotype was seen a few times. This sequence may be a read error, since a much larger clone differs from it by one base. The V call is TRBV20-1, the J call TRBJ2-3; tentatively, D is TRBD1 (5 bases). This CDR3 region has 13 residues. V was shortened by 3 bases and J by 5 bases, with 12 bases between the two germline ends. Germline V gives CDR1 DFQATT, CDR2 SNEGSKA (reference sequence). This CDR3 is CSASGAGKDTQYF. The CDR3 DNA reads as TGCAGTGCTAGCGGAGCAGGGAAAGATACGCAGTATTTT.

The genes are TRBV28 and TRBJ2-7; 8 bases line up with TRBD2. This CDR3 contains 15 residues. V shed 1 base and J 4 bases; nucleotides not matched to a gene: 6. Germline V CDR1 and CDR2: MDHEN, SYDVKM. The CDR3 sequence: CASSLYREGLYEQYF. In nucleotides, the CDR3 is TGTGCCAGCAGTTTATACCGGGAGGGCCTTTACGAGCAGTACTTC.

The chain recombines TRBV20-1 with TRBJ2-7, with TRBD1 matching over 9 bases. The J segment lost 8 bases and the V segment lost 2 bases, leaving 7 bases of the junction unmatched. The germline V gene encodes CDR1 DFQATT and CDR2 SNEGSKA (reference sequence). The CDR3 contains 13 residues. The CDR3 reads CSARHGQGRKQYF. The CDR3 DNA is TGCAGTGCTAGACACGGACAGGGGCGGAAGCAGTACTTC.

Comments on this clonotype: A much bigger clone sits one base away, suggesting this may be a read error. J is TRBJ2-1 and V is TRBV28; 10 bases map to TRBD2. V was clipped by 10 bases and J by 8 bases; unmatched bases: 14. The CDR3 has 15 residues. In germline, CDR1 is MDHEN, CDR2 SYDVKM. Written as DNA, the CDR3 is TGTGCCAACGTCCCTAGCGGGAGAGATGGCGATGAGCAGTTCTTC. It translates to CANVPSGRDGDEQFF. Full variable domain (rest looked up from reference TRBV28 and TRBJ2-1): DVKVTQSSRYLVKRTGEKVFLECVQDMDHENMFWYRQDPGLGLRLIYFSYDVKMKEKGDIPEGYSVSREKKERFSLILESASTNQTSMYLCANVPSGRDGDEQFFGPGTRLTVL.

The table lists this clonotype with many counts. This sequence joins TRBV7-2 and TRBJ1-5; D is unclear. The CDR3 covers 13 residues. CDR1 is SGHTA and CDR2 is FQGNSA in the germline V gene. V lost 5 bases and J lost 0, with 5 bases in between. The CDR3 bases are TGTGCCAGCAGCAAAGATAGCAATCAGCCCCAGCATTTT. It codes for CASSKDSNQPQHF.

This clonotype was seen many times. The chain employs TRBV7-9 and TRBJ1-5; 7 nucleotides align to TRBD1. The CDR3 has 12 amino acids. CDR1 is SEHNR and CDR2 is FQNEAQ in the germline V gene (reference sequence). V dropped 4 bases and J dropped 12; count of bases not matched to a gene: 6. CDR3 region: CASSWDSNNQHF. CDR3 nucleotides: TGTGCCAGCAGCTGGGACAGCAACAACCAGCATTTT.

As concerns this clonotype: Given a much more abundant clone one base away, this may be a read error. V gene TRBV2 combines with J gene TRBJ2-3; maybe TRBD2 (5 bases). Germline values: CDR1 SNHLY, CDR2 FYNNEI. V was pared by 3 bases and J by 1 base, with 11 bases between. This CDR3 contains 15 residues. CDR3 DNA sequence: TGTGCCAGCAGTGACCGGTGGAGGCGCACAGATACGCAGTATTTT. Translating gives CASSDRWRRTDTQYF.

Comment on this clonotype: A single base separates this from a much larger clone, so it may be a read error. In nucleotides, the CDR3 is TGCGCCAGCAGCCTGGGGCATGGGAGCTATGGCTACACCTTC. It codes for CASSLGHGSYGYTF. V usage is TRBV5-1 and J usage is TRBJ1-2; D perhaps matches TRBD1 (5 bases). The CDR3 has 14 amino acids. The germline V and J ends were trimmed by 4 bases and 4 bases, with 14 bases remaining between them. From germline, CDR1 is SGHRS and CDR2 YFSETQ. Combining the CDR3 with reference TRBV5-1 and TRBJ1-2 gives the whole variable domain KAGVTQTPRYLIKTRGQQVTLSCSPISGHRSVSWYQQTPGQGLQFLFEYFSETQRNKGNFPGRFSGRQFSNSRSEMNVSTLELGDSALYLCASSLGHGSYGYTFGSGTRLTVV.

As regards this clonotype: A single base separates this from a much larger clone, so it may be a read error. The rearrangement links TRBV7-9 to TRBJ1-5; D unclear. CDR3 length equals 14 residues. CDR1 and CDR2 from the germline V gene are SEHNR and FQNEAQ (reference sequence). CDR3 sequence reads: CASSLVGMDHPQHF. CDR3 nucleotide sequence: TGTGCCAGCAGCTTAGTTGGAATGGATCATCCCCAGCATTTT.

As regards this clonotype: A much larger clone lies a single base off, so this may be a read error. This chain uses TRBV20-1 with TRBJ2-5, with D perhaps assigned TRBD1 or TRBD2 (5 bases each). Trimming removed 0 bases at V and 5 bases at J, with 16 bases between. Germline V CDR1 and CDR2: DFQATT, SNEGSKA (reference sequence). The CDR3 is 15 amino acids. CDR3 bases: TGCAGTGCTAGAGATCTCGGACGGGGCAGGGAGACCCAGTACTTC. It specifies CSARDLGRGRETQYF.

Regarding this clonotype: This may be a read error, as it is one base from a much larger clone. V and J are TRBV6-6 and TRBJ1-1, with 10 positions matching TRBD1. Germline V CDR1 and CDR2: MNHNY, SVGAGI (reference sequence). The CDR3 loop spans 14 amino acids. CDR3 sequence: CASSPSDRGTETFF. In nucleotides, the CDR3 is TGTGCCAGCAGCCCATCGGACAGGGGGACTGAAACTTTCTTT.

The J gene is TRBJ2-1, the V gene TRBV12-5; a weak D match, TRBD1 (6 bases). Between the trimmed V and J ends, which lost 2 bases and 7 bases, there was a span of 15 bases. The CDR3 sequence is 15 residues long. Per the germline V gene, CDR1 is LGHNT and CDR2 is FRNRAP. The CDR3 reads CASGLLQGFVNEQFF. The CDR3 region has the DNA TGTGCTAGTGGTTTGCTACAGGGTTTTGTGAATGAGCAGTTCTTC.

The chain joins TRBV10-3 to TRBJ1-1; D not certain. The CDR3 spans 14 residues. Germline V lookup: CDR1 ENHRY, CDR2 SYGVKD. V was trimmed by 5 bases and J by 3 bases, leaving 13 bases between them. The CDR3 nucleotides are TGTGCCATCAGTCTGCAAGGGCGGGACACTGAAGCTTTCTTT. Its protein product is CAISLQGRDTEAFF.

Concerning this clonotype: The CDR3 ends on some other residue instead of the conserved phenylalanine or tryptophan, so this is likely a read error. The chain joins TRBV4-1 to TRBJ1-2, with 7 bases that match TRBD1. From germline, CDR1 is MGHRA and CDR2 YSYEKL. V trimming: 6 bases; J trimming: 4 bases; junction bases outside the gene matches: 11. CDR3 size: 15 residues. The CDR3 nucleotides read TGCGCCAGCAGTCTGGCGGGACAGACGATCTATGGCTACACCTCC. It encodes CASSLAGQTIYGYTS.

In regard to this clonotype: This may be a read error: a much more frequent sequence differs by one nucleotide. The chain combines TRBV10-3 with TRBJ2-3; maybe TRBD2 (6 bases). Germline CDR1 is ENHRY and CDR2 is SYGVKD. The length of the CDR3 is 13 residues. CDR3 DNA sequence: TGTGCCACCCTAGCGCCCAGCACAGATACGAAGTATTTT. This translates into CATLAPSTDTKYF.

Turning to this clonotype: A junction boundary mismatches the germline segment, possibly from a read error. The chain uses TRBV28 and TRBJ2-7, with D perhaps assigned TRBD1 or TRBD2 (5 bases each). The germline CDR1 and CDR2 sequences are MDHEN and SYDVKM. The CDR3 length is 15 residues. The DNA for the CDR3 is TGTGCCAGCAGTATATCGACAGTGGGGACCTACGAGCGGTACTTC. This gives the protein CASSISTVGTYERYF.

At least ten counts were recorded for this clonotype. V gene TRBV10-2 combines with J gene TRBJ1-5; D gene ambiguous. The CDR3 has 14 residues. Looked up from germline, CDR1 is WSHSY and CDR2 is SAAADI. V was cut by 5 bases and J by 0 bases, with 8 bases left in between. The CDR3 bases are TGCGCCAGCAGTTCGGCCCCTAGCAATCAGCCCCAGCATTTT. Its translation is CASSSAPSNQPQHF.

This clonotype was seen a handful of times. This chain uses TRBV7-7 with TRBJ2-7, with 12 bases identical to TRBD2. The junction had 8 bases not matched to a gene; V was cut back by 3 bases and J by 2 bases. CDR1 and CDR2 (germline): SSHAT, FNYEAQ (reference sequence). CDR3 length: 17 amino acids. The CDR3 DNA follows: TGTGCCAGCAGCTTCCCGACTAGCGGGAGCCCCACCTACGAGCAGTACTTC. This codes for CASSFPTSGSPTYEQYF.

Note on this clonotype: A single base separates this from a much larger clone, so it may be a read error. This chain joins TRBV20-1 and TRBJ1-3, with TRBD1 identical over 9 bases. V lost 1 base, J lost 4 bases, and 11 bases stayed unmatched. Germline CDR1 reads DFQATT; CDR2 reads SNEGSKA (reference sequence). This CDR3 has 17 residues. The DNA of the CDR3 is TGCAGTGCTAGAGCCCCAATAGACAGGGGGATCGGAAACACCATATATTTT. This translates into CSARAPIDRGIGNTIYF.

V usage is TRBV15 and J usage is TRBJ2-7, with D unresolved. With 0 bases removed from V and 3 bases from J, the gap between germline ends came to 9 bases. The CDR3 covers 14 residues. Germline-derived CDR1 and CDR2 are LNHNV and YYDKDF (reference sequence). CDR3 bases: TGTGCCACCAGCAGAGATCTAAGCGTCTACGAGCAGTACTTC. Translated, it gives CATSRDLSVYEQYF.

In regard to this clonotype: Just one base apart from a much larger clone, this may be a read error. The chain links TRBV28 to TRBJ2-3; 10 bases agree with TRBD2. CDR3 size: 18 residues. CDR1 MDHEN and CDR2 SYDVKM come from the germline V gene. Losses at the gene ends were 5 bases for V and 5 bases for J; bases not matched to a gene: 16. The CDR3 DNA reads as TGTGCCAGCAGTCGGCGGACTAGCGGTCGTTCGACCGAAGATACGCAGTATTTT. Its translation: CASSRRTSGRSTEDTQYF.

This clonotype was recorded many times. The V call is TRBV2, the J call TRBJ1-3; D is unresolved. CDR1 and CDR2 from the germline V gene are SNHLY and FYNNEI. Trimming pared 2 bases from V and 4 bases from J, leaving 9 bases between. The CDR3 contains 14 residues. CDR3 nucleotide sequence: TGTGCCAGCAGTGAACAGGCAGGCGGAAACACCATATATTTT. It translates to CASSEQAGGNTIYF.

This clonotype has at least ten counts. The rearrangement joins TRBV28 to TRBJ1-2; D not certain. Germline CDR1 is MDHEN and CDR2 is SYDVKM. CDR3 size: 16 residues. V was pared by 7 bases and J by 0 bases, with 18 bases between. DNA for the CDR3: TGTGCCAGCATTCGTCTGGGGAACAAAGCTAACTATGGCTACACCTTC. Its translation is CASIRLGNKANYGYTF.